Shown below are 16 T cell receptor beta chains from a single sample sequenced in a study of OX40 agonist ivuxolimab in advanced cancers. Clones were sequenced by immunoSEQ multiplex PCR, and TCRdb holds only the in-frame ones, with some missing. The sample yields more than 45,000 clones, approximately 80% seen once. The sample consisted of CD4+ or CD8+ T cells sorted from blood, taken in a trial of the OX40 agonist ivuxolimab. These receptors all come from an adult with an advanced solid tumor such as melanoma, head and neck, liver or kidney cancer.

This sequence joins TRBV30 and TRBJ2-3, with 7 bases identical to TRBD2. Trimming removed 1 base from V and 6 bases from J; junction bases left unmatched: 7. The germline CDR1 and CDR2 sequences are GTSNPN and SVGIG (reference sequence). The CDR3 is 14 amino acids. The CDR3 nucleotides are TGTGCCTGGAGTGGAGGCGGGAGTGGCGATACGCAGTATTTT. Translation: CAWSGGGSGDTQYF.

A few counts support this clone. The genes are TRBV5-1 and TRBJ2-7; 12 bases agree with TRBD1. This CDR3 comprises 15 residues. V gave up 4 bases and J gave up 7 bases; unmatched junction bases: 9. Germline V gene lookup returns CDR1 SGHRS and CDR2 YFSETQ. DNA of the CDR3: TGCGCCAGCAGCAGCCGGGACAGGGGGCGCTGGGAGCAGTACTTC. Its translation is CASSSRDRGRWEQYF.

The chain couples TRBV9 to TRBJ1-4; no definite D call. V shed 4 bases and J shed 2 bases, with 9 bases lying between them. Germline V lookup: CDR1 SGDLS, CDR2 YYNGEE. The CDR3 sequence is 14 residues long. The DNA for the CDR3 is TGTGCCAGCAGCCCTCCGGGGACTAATGAAAAACTGTTTTTT. Protein: CASSPPGTNEKLFF.

J is TRBJ1-1 and V is TRBV5-1; 9 bases are shared with TRBD1. Germline loops: CDR1 SGHRS, CDR2 YFSETQ. V shed 3 bases, J shed 4 bases, and the junction held 4 bases outside the gene matches. This CDR3 has 14 residues. The CDR3 sequence is CASSYTGGGTEAFF. In DNA form, the CDR3 reads TGCGCCAGCAGCTATACAGGGGGCGGCACTGAAGCTTTCTTT.

The chain employs TRBV2 and TRBJ1-5; 8 bases are a match to TRBD1. Germline loops: CDR1 SNHLY, CDR2 FYNNEI. Losses at the gene ends were 4 bases for V and 7 bases for J; bases not matched to a gene: 3. The CDR3 spans 13 residues. CDR3 nucleotide sequence: TGTGCCAGCAGTGGGACAGGGAAACAGCCCCAGCATTTT. Translation: CASSGTGKQPQHF. Based on the CDR3 plus reference TRBV2 and TRBJ1-5, the full variable domain is EPEVTQTPSHQVTQMGQEVILRCVPISNHLYFYWYRQILGQKVEFLVSFYNNEISEKSEIFDDQFSVERPDGSNFTLKIRSTKLEDSAMYFCASSGTGKQPQHFGDGTRLSIL.

This chain uses TRBV18 with TRBJ1-4, with no clear D. V was trimmed by 4 bases and J by 8 bases, leaving 29 bases between them. The CDR3 is 19 amino acids. Germline CDR1 reads KGHSH; CDR2 reads LQKENI. The CDR3 DNA reads as TGTGCCAGCTCACTGAAAAGAAGGTGGGGTACTCCGACAATAGAAAAACTGTTTTTT. It yields the protein CASSLKRRWGTPTIEKLFF.

Here the CDR3 DNA reads TGTGCCAGCAGCCAGCCTTGGGGCAGGCTAACTAAAGGGGAGACCCAGTACTTC. Its protein is CASSQPWGRLTKGETQYF. The V call is TRBV7-9, the J call TRBJ2-5, with a possible D match to TRBD1 (5 bases). Trimming took 5 bases from V and 5 from J, leaving 27 bases between them. CDR3 length: 18 residues. CDR1 and CDR2 (germline): SEHNR, FQNEAQ (reference sequence).

This clone was seen only a few times. The V and J genes are TRBV19 and TRBJ1-1; D is ambiguous. V was pared by 9 bases and J by 1 base, with 6 bases between. Germline V lookup: CDR1 LNHDA, CDR2 SQIVND (reference sequence). This CDR3 contains 11 residues. The CDR3 region is CARKRNTEAFF. CDR3 bases: TGTGCCAGGAAAAGGAACACTGAAGCTTTCTTT. Full variable domain (rest looked up from reference TRBV19 and TRBJ1-1): DGGITQSPKYLFRKEGQNVTLSCEQNLNHDAMYWYRQDPGQGLRLIYYSQIVNDFQKGDIAEGYSVSREKKESFPLTVTSAQKNPTAFYLCARKRNTEAFFGQGTRLTVV.

The V gene is TRBV2, the J gene TRBJ1-5; D gene ambiguous. The CDR3 totals 13 residues. Between the trimmed V and J ends, which lost 6 bases and 4 bases, there was a span of 10 bases. Germline assignment: CDR1 SNHLY and CDR2 FYNNEI. The CDR3 loop is CASRYGLNQPQHF. CDR3 DNA: TGTGCCAGCAGGTACGGGCTAAATCAGCCCCAGCATTTT.

The V and J genes are TRBV19 and TRBJ1-5, with D tentatively TRBD1 (5 bases). In germline, CDR1 is LNHDA, CDR2 SQIVND (reference sequence). V was shortened by 8 bases and J by 3 bases, with 11 bases between the two germline ends. This CDR3 is built from 13 residues. The CDR3, as DNA: TGTGCCAGTGGGGGTCTCCACAATCAGCCCCAGCATTTT. Amino acid sequence: CASGGLHNQPQHF.

CDR3 amino acids: CASSLGRLGEPLHF. CDR3 sequence (DNA): TGTGCCAGCAGCTTAGGGAGACTTGGAGAACCCCTCCACTTT. The V call is TRBV13, the J call TRBJ1-6; D remains ambiguous. Trimming shortened V by 0 bases and J by 12 bases, and 12 bases separated the two germline ends. The CDR3 loop spans 14 amino acids. In germline, CDR1 is PRHDT, CDR2 FYEKMQ (reference sequence).

The J gene is TRBJ2-1, the V gene TRBV29-1; D not resolved. Germline assignment: CDR1 SQVTM and CDR2 ANQGSEA. The CDR3 length is 13 residues. Trimming took off 4 bases at V and 4 bases at J, with 11 bases between the two ends. CDR3 in amino acids: CSVVVGRYNEQFF. In DNA, the CDR3 is TGCAGCGTTGTTGTAGGACGGTACAATGAGCAGTTCTTC.

The chain uses TRBV11-2 and TRBJ2-7; TRBD2 aligns across 12 bases. The germline V gene has CDR1 SGHAT and CDR2 FQNNGV. Unmatched junction bases numbered 5, after V lost 5 bases and J lost 3 bases. This CDR3 is built from 15 residues. CDR3 nucleotide sequence: TGTGCCAGCAGCGGGCGGACTAGCGGGAACTACGAGCAGTACTTC. This gives the protein CASSGRTSGNYEQYF.

This clone is a singleton in its sample. The chain employs TRBV29-1 and TRBJ2-7; D is ambiguous. Deletions cut 4 bases from V and 0 bases from J, with 10 bases between. The CDR3 loop spans 13 amino acids. Germline V lookup: CDR1 SQVTM, CDR2 ANQGSEA. CDR3 nucleotides: TGCAGCGTTGCGATCGGTGGCTCCTACGAGCAGTACTTC. Its protein product is CSVAIGGSYEQYF.

V gene TRBV5-8 combines with J gene TRBJ2-1, with TRBD2 identical over 8 bases. V shed 6 bases and J 6 bases; nucleotides not matched to a gene: 5. The CDR3 is 13 amino acids. Germline CDR1 SGHTS, CDR2 YDEGEE. The CDR3 region is CASKRSGSNEQFF. CDR3 bases: TGTGCCAGCAAACGAAGCGGGAGCAATGAGCAGTTCTTC.

This clone was picked up a small number of times. The gene calls are TRBV4-1 and TRBJ2-7; 7 bases are shared with TRBD2. Germline values: CDR1 MGHRA, CDR2 YSYEKL. The CDR3 spans 18 residues. Losses at the gene ends were 3 bases for V and 0 bases for J; bases not matched to a gene: 14. The CDR3 loop is CASSQGPLQRGNSYEQYF. The CDR3 DNA is TGCGCCAGCAGCCAGGGCCCCCTCCAGCGGGGTAACTCCTACGAGCAGTACTTC.